Listed here are 4 T cell receptor beta chains from one sample, sequenced in a study of blood T cell repertoires in COVID-19. Method: immunoSEQ multiplex PCR; TCRdb's copy keeps in-frame clones and lacks some. Among over 200,000 clones, about 90% were seen once, and the ten largest hold 1.9%. Sequencing was done on a sample of peripheral blood. The origin of the receptors is a middle-aged man with active or convalescent COVID-19.

V is TRBV27 and J is TRBJ1-5; 9 positions match TRBD1. With 5 bases clipped from V and 6 bases from J, the junction kept 5 bases outside the gene matches. The CDR3 is 14 residues long. Germline loops: CDR1 MNHEY, CDR2 SMNVEV (reference sequence). The CDR3 protein is CASSRDRDSQPQHF. Written as DNA, the CDR3 is TGTGCCAGCAGTCGGGACAGGGATAGTCAGCCCCAGCATTTT.

A single count supports this clone. The chain employs TRBV15 and TRBJ2-7; maybe TRBD2 (5 bases). V was clipped by 1 base and J by 2 bases, with 12 bases between them. The CDR3 spans 15 residues. The V gene's germline CDR1 is LNHNV and CDR2 YYDKDF (reference sequence). CDR3 DNA sequence: TGTGCCACCAGCAGAGGCATTGCGAGGGCCTACGAGCAGTACTTC. This codes for CATSRGIARAYEQYF.

The chain couples TRBV18 to TRBJ2-1; the match to TRBD2 covers 10 bases. Germline V CDR1 and CDR2: KGHSH, LQKENI. This CDR3 is 15 amino acids long. Losses at the gene ends were 2 bases for V and 6 bases for J; bases not matched to a gene: 4. The CDR3 DNA sequence: TGTGCCAGCTCACCAACAGCGGGAGGGGGCAATGAGCAGTTCTTC. It encodes CASSPTAGGGNEQFF.

V is TRBV19 and J is TRBJ1-2; tentative D call: TRBD1 (6 bases). Trimming removed 4 bases from V and 4 bases from J, with 13 bases in between. The CDR3 is 14 amino acids. Germline CDR1 and CDR2: LNHDA and SQIVND (reference sequence). CDR3 in amino acids: CASSTSTGSYGYTF. The CDR3 bases are TGTGCCAGTAGTACGTCGACAGGAAGCTATGGCTACACCTTC.